These 17 T cell receptor beta chains originate from one sample sequenced in a study of Ad26.COV2.S vaccination and SARS-CoV-2 variants. Treatment defined: around 19 received Ad26.COV2.S at low or high dose, single or two shots; several received placebo; per-sample allocation not given. All samples were drawn on day 63, counting from the first vaccine or placebo injection. Method: immunoSEQ multiplex PCR; TCRdb's copy keeps in-frame clones and lacks some. The repertoire consists of about 400,000 clones, with 83% occurring once and the leading ten covering about 7.1%. Material: peripheral blood, obtained in a trial of Ad26.COV2.S vaccine versus placebo. All receptors come from a person between 18 and 65 years old who received the Ad26.COV2.S COVID-19 vaccine or a placebo.

The V and J genes are TRBV5-4 and TRBJ1-1; no firm D call. The length of the CDR3 is 13 residues. V was trimmed by 4 bases and J by 1 base, leaving 8 bases between them. Per the germline V gene, CDR1 is SGHNT and CDR2 is YYREEE (reference sequence). This chain's CDR3 is CASSRGSNTEAFF. CDR3 nucleotides: TGTGCCAGCAGCCGCGGGTCGAACACTGAAGCTTTCTTT.

The chain combines TRBV6-6 with TRBJ2-2; TRBD2 aligns across 7 bases. The trim removed 0 bases at V and 5 bases at J, leaving 3 bases unmatched. This CDR3 is built from 15 residues. The germline gives CDR1 MNHNY, CDR2 SVGAGI (reference sequence). CDR3 sequence reads: CASSYSNSGTGELFF. In nucleotides, the CDR3 is TGTGCCAGCAGTTACTCGAATAGCGGGACCGGGGAGCTGTTTTTT.

The chain has TRBV18 and TRBJ2-7, with D possibly matching TRBD1 (6 bases). Germline V CDR1 and CDR2: KGHSH, LQKENI. This CDR3 comprises 15 residues. V was pared by 2 bases and J by 7 bases, with 18 bases between. CDR3 protein: CASSPRQGLQEEQYF. The DNA of the CDR3 is TGTGCCAGCTCACCAAGGCAGGGGCTTCAGGAAGAGCAGTACTTC. The full variable domain, in which reference TRBV18 and TRBJ2-7 provide the parts outside the CDR3, is NAGVMQNPRHLVRRRGQEARLRCSPMKGHSHVYWYRQLPEEGLKFMVYLQKENIIDESGMPKERFSAEFPKEGPSILRIQQVVRGDSAAYFCASSPRQGLQEEQYFGPGTRLTVT.

As for this clone: At the DNA level, this CDR3 is encoded by other sequences in the same sample as well. The chain is built from TRBV5-1 and TRBJ1-1; D ambiguous. Trimming shortened V by 2 bases and J by 2 bases, and 7 bases separated the two germline ends. CDR3 size: 13 residues. Per germline, CDR1 SGHRS and CDR2 YFSETQ. The CDR3 loop is CASSFEGNTEAFF. The CDR3 coding sequence is TGCGCCAGCAGCTTTGAGGGAAACACTGAAGCTTTCTTT.

V usage is TRBV4-1 and J usage is TRBJ1-2; D gene unclear. Trimming removed 0 bases from V and 8 bases from J, with 7 bases in between. The CDR3 is 12 residues long. Germline V gene data show CDR1 as MGHRA and CDR2 as YSYEKL. In DNA form, the CDR3 reads TGCGCCAGCAGCCAAGATCTCAGGGGCTACACCTTC. Protein sequence: CASSQDLRGYTF.

The genes are TRBV27 and TRBJ2-7; 12 nucleotides align to TRBD2. Trimming cost V 6 bases and J 4 bases; bases outside gene matches: 10. This CDR3 is built from 16 residues. Germline values: CDR1 MNHEY, CDR2 SMNVEV (reference sequence). CDR3 sequence: CASRGHGTSGLYEQYF. The CDR3 DNA reads as TGTGCCAGCAGGGGACACGGGACTAGCGGGCTGTACGAGCAGTACTTC.

This clone occurred once. The V gene is TRBV6-2 or TRBV6-3, the J gene TRBJ2-7; D gene ambiguous. Trimming left V 2 bases short and J 5 bases short, with 13 bases between. Germline CDR1 and CDR2: MNHEY and SVGEGT. This CDR3 is 14 amino acids long. The CDR3 here is CASSYIPLVNEQYF. The CDR3 region has the DNA TGTGCCAGCAGTTACATCCCCCTAGTTAACGAGCAGTACTTC.

The chain joins TRBV11-1 to TRBJ2-1; D uncertain. V lost 6 bases and J lost 1, with 1 base in between. The CDR3 length is 11 residues. Germline lookup yields CDR1 SGHAT and CDR2 FQDESV (reference sequence). CDR3 nucleotide sequence: TGTGCCAGCAGATCCTACAATGAGCAGTTCTTC. It yields the protein CASRSYNEQFF.

The chain recombines TRBV5-6 with TRBJ1-3; no reliable D call. The CDR3 is 13 residues long. In germline, CDR1 is SGHDT, CDR2 YYEEEE. Trimming pared 2 bases from V and 7 bases from J, leaving 10 bases between. The DNA of the CDR3 is TGTGCCAGCAGCTTAACCCGGAGGAACACCATATATTTT. This sequence encodes CASSLTRRNTIYF.

This chain joins TRBV5-1 and TRBJ1-1, with 8 bases aligning to TRBD1. Germline assignment: CDR1 SGHRS and CDR2 YFSETQ. CDR3 length equals 16 residues. V shed 4 bases, J shed 1 base, and the junction held 9 bases outside the gene matches. Here the CDR3 DNA reads TGCGCCAGCAGCCGACGTACAGGGGGTCAGAACACTGAAGCTTTCTTT. Its translation is CASSRRTGGQNTEAFF.

As regards this clone: Distinct nucleotide sequences in the sample also encode this CDR3. The chain joins TRBV2 to TRBJ2-1, with D possibly matching TRBD2 (6 bases). Per germline, CDR1 SNHLY and CDR2 FYNNEI. The CDR3 is made up of 13 amino acids. The V and J ends lost 6 bases and 1 base respectively, with 7 bases between them. The CDR3, as DNA: TGTGCCAGCAGAGGGAGGTCCTACAATGAGCAGTTCTTC. Its protein product is CASRGRSYNEQFF.

The chain employs TRBV7-3 and TRBJ2-2; unclear D gene. CDR1 and CDR2 from the germline V gene are SGHTA and FQGTGA. V lost 1 base, J lost 1 base, and 4 bases lay in between. The CDR3 consists of 14 residues. CDR3 protein: CASSLKGNTGELFF. The CDR3 DNA is TGTGCCAGCAGCTTAAAAGGGAACACCGGGGAGCTGTTTTTT.

This clone was counted between two and nine times. This chain uses TRBV2 with TRBJ2-7; D unclear. CDR3 length: 10 residues. Trimming pared 8 bases from V and 4 bases from J, leaving 6 bases between. In germline, CDR1 is SNHLY, CDR2 FYNNEI. The CDR3 loop is CASHNYEQYF. For the CDR3, the DNA is TGTGCCAGCCACAATTACGAGCAGTACTTC.

Note on this clone: The sample holds other DNA sequences that translate to the same CDR3. J is TRBJ1-3 and V is TRBV3-1 (or the pseudogene TRBV3-2); D is unresolved. Per germline, CDR1 LGHDT and CDR2 YNNKEL (reference sequence). The CDR3 is made up of 13 amino acids. Trimming stripped 6 bases from V and 4 bases from J, with 10 bases between. The CDR3 DNA reads as TGTGCCAGCAGTGGAAGAGGCGGAAACACCATATATTTT. This sequence encodes CASSGRGGNTIYF.

This clone was seen only once. Within the sample, other DNA sequences also encode this same CDR3. J is TRBJ2-3 and V is TRBV7-2; D is ambiguous. The CDR3 has 11 residues. Trimming pared 5 bases from V and 4 bases from J, leaving 4 bases between. Germline-derived CDR1 and CDR2 are SGHTA and FQGNSA. CDR3 DNA sequence: TGTGCCAGCAGCCTTCCAGATACGCAGTATTTT. It specifies CASSLPDTQYF.

The chain couples TRBV6-5 to TRBJ1-6; a weak D match, TRBD1 (5 bases). Germline CDR1 reads MNHEY; CDR2 reads SVGAGI. This CDR3 comprises 15 residues. V lost 4 bases and J 6 bases, leaving 13 bases between the germline ends. The CDR3 nucleotides read TGTGCCAGCAGTTCAAAGGGGATGCTTAATTCACCCCTCCACTTT. It translates to CASSSKGMLNSPLHF.

This chain links TRBV29-1 with TRBJ1-2, with 7 bases fitting TRBD1. The length of the CDR3 is 14 residues. After removal of 7 bases from V and 4 bases from J, the junction contained 12 bases not matched to a gene. Germline-derived CDR1 and CDR2 are SQVTM and ANQGSEA. The CDR3 spells CSASTGARTYGYTF. In nucleotides, the CDR3 is TGCAGCGCTAGCACAGGGGCCCGGACCTATGGCTACACCTTC.